This T cell receptor beta chain stems from a study of blood T cell repertoires in COVID-19. Generated by immunoSEQ multiplex PCR, the TCRdb table keeps only in-frame clones and is missing some. The sample holds 250,000 or so clones, approximately 88% seen once. Sequenced material: PBMCs or T cells enriched from blood (not recorded which). This TCR was sampled from a woman in her forties who had been exposed to COVID-19.

CDR3 residues: CASSYTSSGQETQYF. The DNA for the CDR3 is TGTGCCAGCAGTTACACTTCTAGCGGCCAAGAGACCCAGTACTTC. The chain recombines TRBV6-5 with TRBJ2-5; 7 nucleotides align to TRBD2. This CDR3 is 15 amino acids long. CDR1 and CDR2 from the germline V gene are MNHEY and SVGAGI. The J segment lost 1 base and the V segment lost 2 bases, leaving 4 bases of the junction unmatched.